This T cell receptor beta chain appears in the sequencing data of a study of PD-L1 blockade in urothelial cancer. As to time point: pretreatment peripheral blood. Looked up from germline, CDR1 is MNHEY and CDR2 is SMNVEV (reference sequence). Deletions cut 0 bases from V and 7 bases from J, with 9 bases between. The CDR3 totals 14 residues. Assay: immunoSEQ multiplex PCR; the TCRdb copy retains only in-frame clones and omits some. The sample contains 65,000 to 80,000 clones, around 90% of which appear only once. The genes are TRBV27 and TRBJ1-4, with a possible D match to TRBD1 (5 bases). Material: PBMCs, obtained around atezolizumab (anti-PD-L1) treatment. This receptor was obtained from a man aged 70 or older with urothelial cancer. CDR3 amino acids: CASSLSAGGEKLFF. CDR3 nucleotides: TGTGCCAGCAGTTTATCGGCGGGGGGTGAAAAACTGTTTTTT.